This TCR beta chain was captured in a study of glioma-infiltrating T cells. Study results and limitations: Tissue-blood divergence was below expectation in non-neoplastic patients, above in gliomas.

Using RNA template, CDR3s of TCR alpha and beta were amplified with iRepertoire arm-PCR. Each CDR3 protein is one row after TCRdb ran MiXCR on the multiplex PCR reads. Of about 140,000 distinct CDR3 sequences listed, more than 35% are singletons. As regards this clonotype: As yet, its antigen is unknown.

V lost 0 bases, J lost 4 bases, and 6 bases lay in between. Germline V lookup: CDR1 KGHSH, CDR2 LQKENI. CDR3 length: 13 amino acids. The receptor comes from a human donor with low-grade glioma or glioblastoma, undergoing nonglioma brain surgery, or in good health (not recorded which). This rearrangement joins TRBV18 to TRBJ1-1; D gene ambiguous. Specimen: glioma tissue, nonneoplastic brain tissue, or PBMCs (not recorded which). Here the CDR3 reads CASSPPGATEAFF. Here the CDR3 DNA reads TGTGCCAGCTCACCACCGGGCGCCACTGAAGCTTTCTTT.